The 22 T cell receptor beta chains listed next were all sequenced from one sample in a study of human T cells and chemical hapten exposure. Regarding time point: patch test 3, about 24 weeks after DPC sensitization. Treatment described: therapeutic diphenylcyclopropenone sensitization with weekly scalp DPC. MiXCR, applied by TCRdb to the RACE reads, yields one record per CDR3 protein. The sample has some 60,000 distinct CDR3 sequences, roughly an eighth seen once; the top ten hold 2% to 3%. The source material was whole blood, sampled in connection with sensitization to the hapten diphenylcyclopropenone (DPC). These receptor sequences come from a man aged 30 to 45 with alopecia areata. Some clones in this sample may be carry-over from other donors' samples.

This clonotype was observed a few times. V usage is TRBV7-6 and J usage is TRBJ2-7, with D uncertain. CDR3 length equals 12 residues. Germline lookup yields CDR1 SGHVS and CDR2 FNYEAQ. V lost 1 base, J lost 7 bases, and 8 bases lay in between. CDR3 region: CASSLVSREQYF. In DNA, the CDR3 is TGTGCCAGCAGCTTAGTTTCCCGGGAGCAGTACTTC.

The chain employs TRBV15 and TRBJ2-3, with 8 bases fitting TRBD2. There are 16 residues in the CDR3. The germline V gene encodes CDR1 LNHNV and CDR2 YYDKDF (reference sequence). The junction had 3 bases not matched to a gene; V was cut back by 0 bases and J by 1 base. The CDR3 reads CATSRDGGAGTDTQYF. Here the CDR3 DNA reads TGTGCCACCAGCAGAGACGGGGGGGCGGGCACAGATACGCAGTATTTT.

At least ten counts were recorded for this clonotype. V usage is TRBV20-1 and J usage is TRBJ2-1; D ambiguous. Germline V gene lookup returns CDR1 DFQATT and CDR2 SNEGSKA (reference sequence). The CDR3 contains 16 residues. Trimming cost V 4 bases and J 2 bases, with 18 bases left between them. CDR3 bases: TGCAGTGCTAAGGCAGCGACCCACTTAACCTACAATGAGCAGTTCTTC. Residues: CSAKAATHLTYNEQFF.

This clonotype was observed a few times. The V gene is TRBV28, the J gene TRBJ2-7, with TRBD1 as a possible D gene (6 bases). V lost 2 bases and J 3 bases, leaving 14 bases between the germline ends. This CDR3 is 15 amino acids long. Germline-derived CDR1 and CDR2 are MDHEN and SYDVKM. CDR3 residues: CASSLLGTGIYEQYF. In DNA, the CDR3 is TGTGCCAGCAGTTTACTGGGCACAGGGATCTACGAGCAGTACTTC.

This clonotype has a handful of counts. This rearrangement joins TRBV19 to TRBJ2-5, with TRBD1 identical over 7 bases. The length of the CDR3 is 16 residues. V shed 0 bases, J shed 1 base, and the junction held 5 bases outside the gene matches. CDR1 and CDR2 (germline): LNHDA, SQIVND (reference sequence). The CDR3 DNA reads TGTGCCAGTAGTATAGAGGTGGCAGGGGGCCAAGAGACCCAGTACTTC. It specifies CASSIEVAGGQETQYF.

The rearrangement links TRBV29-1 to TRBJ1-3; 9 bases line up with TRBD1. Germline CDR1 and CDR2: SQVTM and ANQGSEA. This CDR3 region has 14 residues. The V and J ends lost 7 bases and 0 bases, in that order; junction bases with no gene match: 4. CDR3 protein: CSGGTGSSGNTIYF. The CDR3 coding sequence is TGCAGCGGTGGGACAGGGAGCTCTGGAAACACCATATATTTT.

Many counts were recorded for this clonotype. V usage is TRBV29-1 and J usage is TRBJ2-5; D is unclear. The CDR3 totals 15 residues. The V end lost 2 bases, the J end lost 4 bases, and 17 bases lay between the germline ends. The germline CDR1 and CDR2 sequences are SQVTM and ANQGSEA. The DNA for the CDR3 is TGCAGCGTTGAACCCCATCTTCGACGAGGAGAGACCCAGTACTTC. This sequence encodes CSVEPHLRRGETQYF.

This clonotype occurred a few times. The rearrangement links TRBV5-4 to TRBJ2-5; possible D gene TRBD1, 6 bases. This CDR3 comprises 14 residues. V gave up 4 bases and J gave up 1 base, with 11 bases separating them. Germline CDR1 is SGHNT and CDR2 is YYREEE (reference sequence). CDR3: CASSSGQTQETQYF. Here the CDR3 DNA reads TGTGCCAGCAGCAGCGGACAGACCCAAGAGACCCAGTACTTC.

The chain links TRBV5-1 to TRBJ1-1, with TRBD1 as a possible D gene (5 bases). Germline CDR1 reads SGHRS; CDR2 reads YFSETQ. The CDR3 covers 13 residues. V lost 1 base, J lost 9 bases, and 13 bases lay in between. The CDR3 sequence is CASSLSPGRKAFF. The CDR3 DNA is TGCGCCAGCAGCTTGTCTCCAGGGCGTAAAGCTTTCTTT.

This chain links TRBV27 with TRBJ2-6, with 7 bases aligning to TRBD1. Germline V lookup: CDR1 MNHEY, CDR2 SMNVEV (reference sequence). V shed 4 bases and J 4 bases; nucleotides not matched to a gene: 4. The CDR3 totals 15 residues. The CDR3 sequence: CASSSTGAGANVLTF. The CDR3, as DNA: TGTGCCAGCAGTTCCACAGGGGCCGGGGCCAACGTCCTGACTTTC.

The chain's CDR3 is CASSVDQGAPNEQYF. CDR3 coding DNA: TGTGCCAGCAGCGTAGACCAGGGGGCGCCTAACGAGCAGTACTTC. The chain joins TRBV9 to TRBJ2-7; 8 nucleotides line up with TRBD1. The V segment lost 0 bases and the J segment 5 bases; nucleotides outside the gene matches: 7. Germline CDR1 is SGDLS and CDR2 is YYNGEE. This CDR3 comprises 15 residues.

The CDR3 DNA sequence: TGTGCAAGTCGCTCCGCCTCTGGACGAGGGGCTGAAGCTTTCTTT. Translating gives CASRSASGRGAEAFF. The chain is built from TRBV12-2 and TRBJ1-1; TRBD1 was called by the table and not checked on the DNA. TRBV12-2 is a pseudogene locus. This CDR3 region has 15 residues.

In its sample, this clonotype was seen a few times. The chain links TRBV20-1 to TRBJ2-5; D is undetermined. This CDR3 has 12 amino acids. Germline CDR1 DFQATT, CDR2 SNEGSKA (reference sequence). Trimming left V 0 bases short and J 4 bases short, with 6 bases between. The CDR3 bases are TGCAGTGCTAGAGACCCGTCAGAGACCCAGTACTTC. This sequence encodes CSARDPSETQYF.

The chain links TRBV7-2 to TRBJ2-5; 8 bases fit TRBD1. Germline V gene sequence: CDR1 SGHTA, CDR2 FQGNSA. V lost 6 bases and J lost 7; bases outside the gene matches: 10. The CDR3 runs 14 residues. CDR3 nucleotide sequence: TGTGCCAGCAGTTCCCGACAGGGGCGGACGACCCAGTACTTC. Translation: CASSSRQGRTTQYF.

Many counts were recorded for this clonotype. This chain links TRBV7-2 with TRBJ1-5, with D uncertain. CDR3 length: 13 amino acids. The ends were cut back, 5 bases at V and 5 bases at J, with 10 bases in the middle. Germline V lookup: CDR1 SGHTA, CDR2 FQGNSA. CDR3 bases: TGTGCCAGCAGCCAGACGGACTATCAGCCCCAGCATTTT. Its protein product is CASSQTDYQPQHF.

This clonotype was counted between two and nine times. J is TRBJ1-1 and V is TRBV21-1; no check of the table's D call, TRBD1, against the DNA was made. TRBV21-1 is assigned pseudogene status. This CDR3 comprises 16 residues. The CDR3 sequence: CASSKGGVSVNTEAFF. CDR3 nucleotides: TGTGCCAGCAGCAAAGGAGGGGTCAGTGTGAACACTGAAGCTTTCTTT.

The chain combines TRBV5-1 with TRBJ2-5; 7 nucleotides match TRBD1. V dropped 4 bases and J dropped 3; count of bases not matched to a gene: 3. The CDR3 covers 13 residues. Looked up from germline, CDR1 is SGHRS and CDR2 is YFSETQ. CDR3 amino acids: CASSRGTEETQYF. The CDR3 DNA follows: TGCGCCAGCAGCAGAGGGACAGAAGAGACCCAGTACTTC.

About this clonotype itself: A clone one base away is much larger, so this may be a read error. CDR3 sequence: CASTATGTYASYEQYF. The CDR3 nucleotides are TGTGCCAGCACCGCAACCGGGACGTATGCCTCCTACGAGCAGTACTTC. The V gene is TRBV28, the J gene TRBJ2-7; D possibly matches TRBD1 or TRBD2 (5 bases each). The CDR3 runs 16 residues. Germline V gene lookup returns CDR1 MDHEN and CDR2 SYDVKM. The V end lost 7 bases, the J end lost 0 bases, and 19 bases lay between the germline ends. Variable domain in full (rest from reference TRBV28 and TRBJ2-7): DVKVTQSSRYLVKRTGEKVFLECVQDMDHENMFWYRQDPGLGLRLIYFSYDVKMKEKGDIPEGYSVSREKKERFSLILESASTNQTSMYLCASTATGTYASYEQYFGPGTRLTVT.

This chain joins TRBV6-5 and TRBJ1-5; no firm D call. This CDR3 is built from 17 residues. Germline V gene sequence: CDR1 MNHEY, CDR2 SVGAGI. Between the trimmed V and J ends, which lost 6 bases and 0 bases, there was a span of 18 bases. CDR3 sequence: CASSRARRDPSNQPQHF. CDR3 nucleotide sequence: TGTGCCAGCAGCCGAGCCCGAAGGGATCCTAGCAATCAGCCCCAGCATTTT.

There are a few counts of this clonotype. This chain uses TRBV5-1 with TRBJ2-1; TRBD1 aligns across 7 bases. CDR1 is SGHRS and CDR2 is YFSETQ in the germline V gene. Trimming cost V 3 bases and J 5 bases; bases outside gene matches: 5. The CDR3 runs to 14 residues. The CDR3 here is CASSYMGQNNEQFF. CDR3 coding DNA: TGCGCCAGCAGCTATATGGGACAGAACAATGAGCAGTTCTTC.

CDR3 in amino acids: CASSSEVPGPYSTDTQYF. Written as DNA, the CDR3 is TGTGCCAGCAGCTCCGAGGTCCCAGGGCCCTACAGCACAGATACGCAGTATTTT. J is TRBJ2-3 and V is TRBV2; TRBD1 might be the D (5 bases). The CDR3 is made up of 18 amino acids. V lost 6 bases and J 0 bases, leaving 22 bases between the germline ends. CDR1 and CDR2 from the germline V gene are SNHLY and FYNNEI.

As DNA, the CDR3 is TGTGCCAGCAGCTACGGGACTGGGAATGAAAAACTGTTTTTT. Encoded protein: CASSYGTGNEKLFF. V is TRBV28 and J is TRBJ1-4, with a possible D match to TRBD1 (5 bases). Germline V gene lookup returns CDR1 MDHEN and CDR2 SYDVKM. This CDR3 contains 14 residues. V lost 6 bases and J lost 5, with 13 bases in between.